This T cell receptor beta chain was documented in a study of T cells after yellow fever vaccination. Trimming cost V 0 bases and J 2 bases, with 11 bases left between them. This CDR3 has 15 residues. Germline V gene data show CDR1 as MNHEY and CDR2 as SVGAGI. 5'RACE template switching generated TCR cDNA, adding a universal primer site and UMIs. A single record per CDR3 protein comes from TCRdb applying MiXCR to the 5' RACE reads. The sample records around 230,000 distinct CDR3 sequences, approximately 6.7% being singletons. In its sample, this clonotype was seen a few times. The chain joins TRBV6-5 to TRBJ2-7; D remains unclear. The sequencing here drew on CD4+ T cells sorted from PBMCs, taken on the day of the yellow fever booster vaccination. The sequence was obtained from a man under 40 who received the YFV17D yellow fever vaccine. CDR3 sequence (DNA): TGTGCCAGCAGTTACTCGAATCTTCCCCCCTACGAGCAGTACTTC. Its protein is CASSYSNLPPYEQYF.